Listed below are T cell receptor beta chains from one sample, sequenced in a study of blood T cell repertoires in COVID-19. Only in-frame clones appear in the TCRdb table, and some are missing; sequencing was by immunoSEQ multiplex PCR. The sample has 100,000 to 150,000 clones; 74% are singletons. The specimen was peripheral blood. These TCRs come from a man in his sixties with acute or convalescent COVID-19. The CDR3 runs from the conserved cysteine through the conserved F or W. D genes are given only for firm matches. Clone size is not always given. Where it is, it says once, few, many or a class for expanded clones.

J,size,D,V,DNA,CDR3
TRBJ2-1,once,-,TRBV19,TGTGCCAGTAGGAGGAGGAGTAGCGACGATGAGCAGTTCTTC,CASRRRSSDDEQFF
TRBJ1-2,-,-,TRBV7-9,TGTGCCAGCAGCTTAGCGGGAGGGGGAGGATTTGGCTACACCTTC,CASSLAGGGGFGYTF
TRBJ1-2,-,TRBD1,TRBV6-5,TGTGCCAGCAGTCCAACTCACAGGGGTGGCTACACCTTC,CASSPTHRGGYTF
TRBJ2-4,-,-,TRBV12-3/TRBV12-4,TGTGCCAGCAGCCGACTAGGTTTAAACATTCAGTACTTC,CASSRLGLNIQYF
TRBJ2-2,few,-,TRBV5-1,TGCGCCAGCAGCCTGAGTTCCAACACCGGGGAGCTGTTTTTT,CASSLSSNTGELFF
TRBJ2-6,-,-,TRBV6-6,TGTGCCAGCAGTGGACAGCTAACTTCTGGGGCCAACGTCCTGACTTTC,CASSGQLTSGANVLTF
TRBJ1-1,-,-,TRBV10-2,TGCGCCAGCAGTGAAGAGGCAGGGCGGAACACTGAAGCTTTCTTT,CASSEEAGRNTEAFF
TRBJ2-1,few,TRBD1,TRBV30,TGTGCCTGGAAAAGACAGGGGGTCTACAATGAGCAGTTCTTC,CAWKRQGVYNEQFF
TRBJ2-1,-,TRBD1,TRBV10-3,TGTGCCATCAGTTTCGGGACAGGGGGCAATGAGCAGTTCTTC,CAISFGTGGNEQFF
TRBJ2-7,-,TRBD1,TRBV5-1,TGCGCCAGCAGCCCAGGACAGGGTCTCCCCTACGAGCAGTACTTC,CASSPGQGLPYEQYF
TRBJ2-3,-,TRBD2,TRBV5-1,TGCGCCAGCAGCTCCGGACTAGCGTCTACCACAGATACGCAGTATTTT,CASSSGLASTTDTQYF
TRBJ2-7,-,TRBD2,TRBV7-3,TGTGCCAGCAGCCGTGTAAGCGGGAGGGCCGAAGAGCAGTACTTC,CASSRVSGRAEEQYF
TRBJ2-7,-,-,TRBV7-8,TGTGCCAGCAGGGAAAGCGACGAGCAGTACTTC,CASRESDEQYF
TRBJ2-3,-,TRBD2,TRBV11-2,TGTGCCAGCACCCGGGGCGGGGGGGCCTCGGATACGCAGTATTTT,CASTRGGGASDTQYF
TRBJ1-2,-,TRBD1,TRBV2,TGTGCCAGCAGTCCCGGACAGGTTGGCTATGGCTACACCTTC,CASSPGQVGYGYTF
TRBJ1-2,few,TRBD1,TRBV5-4,TGTGCCAGCAGCGCTCAGGACAGGGGAAACTATGGCTACACCTTC,CASSAQDRGNYGYTF
TRBJ2-3,-,TRBD2,TRBV9,TGTGCCAGCAGCTGGAGCGGGGGGCCCACAGATACGCAGTATTTT,CASSWSGGPTDTQYF
TRBJ2-6,-,-,TRBV5-1,TGCGCCAGCAGCAACACGGGACTTGGCTCTGGGGCCAACGTCCTGACTTTC,CASSNTGLGSGANVLTF
TRBJ2-2,-,-,TRBV19,TGTGCCAGTAGTATAAATGGCCCGACAGGAGCGAACACCGGGGAGCTGTTTTTT,CASSINGPTGANTGELFF
TRBJ1-6,-,-,TRBV4-1,TGCGCCAGCAGCCAAGAGAGGGTCGGGAATTCACCCCTCCACTTT,CASSQERVGNSPLHF
TRBJ1-3,-,-,TRBV5-1,TGCGCCAGCAGCTTGGTTCCGGGATTTATCTCTGGAAACACCATATATTTT,CASSLVPGFISGNTIYF
TRBJ2-7,-,TRBD1,TRBV19,TGTGCCAGTAGTAGGACAGGGAACTCCTACGAGCAGTACTTC,CASSRTGNSYEQYF
TRBJ2-7,-,-,TRBV11-2,TGTGCCAGCAGGAAATCGTATGGCGGCCGGTCCTACGAGCAGTACTTC,CASRKSYGGRSYEQYF
TRBJ1-2,-,-,TRBV20-1,TGCAGTGCTAGTCCCCTGGGCTCTAACTATGGCTACACCTTC,CSASPLGSNYGYTF
TRBJ1-2,-,TRBD1,TRBV12-3/TRBV12-4,TGTGCCAGCAGTTTACAGGGGGCCGTTGGCTACACCTTC,CASSLQGAVGYTF
TRBJ1-4,-,-,TRBV21-1,TGTGCCAGCAGCAAAGCTACACAGGGCCGTCTAAATGAAAAACTGTTTTTT,CASSKATQGRLNEKLFF
TRBJ1-4,-,-,TRBV10-2,TGCGCCAGCAGTAATCGGGAAAAACTGTTTTTT,CASSNREKLFF
TRBJ2-2,-,TRBD2,TRBV20-1,TGCAGTGCTAGTAGGGGAGGGGACACCGGGGAGCTGTTTTTT,CSASRGGDTGELFF
TRBJ2-6,few,-,TRBV5-6,TGTGCCAGCATCCGGGGGACCAACTCTGGGGCCAACGTCCTGACTTTC,CASIRGTNSGANVLTF
TRBJ2-5,-,-,TRBV7-9,TGTGCCAGCAGCCCGATGGGGGGAGAGACCCAGTACTTC,CASSPMGGETQYF
TRBJ2-2,-,-,TRBV21-1,TGTGCCAGCAGCTCGAGGGACTGGAACACCGGGGAGCTGTTTTTT,CASSSRDWNTGELFF
TRBJ1-2,-,-,TRBV6-5,TGTGCCAGCAGTTACGGAGGAAACTATGGCTACACCTTC,CASSYGGNYGYTF
TRBJ2-7,-,TRBD1,TRBV6-2/TRBV6-3,TGTGCCAGCAGTTACCTGGACCGGGACAGGGCCTACGAGCAGTACTTC,CASSYLDRDRAYEQYF
TRBJ1-5,-,-,TRBV7-6,TGTGCCAGCAGCTTAGGTGCGGGGGGCAATCAGCCCCAGCATTTT,CASSLGAGGNQPQHF
TRBJ1-6,-,TRBD1,TRBV30,TGTGCCTGGACGAACCGGGACAGGGTTTCACCCCTCCACTTT,CAWTNRDRVSPLHF
TRBJ1-6,-,-,TRBV6-1,TGTGCCAGCAGTGAAGCGACGGGAGCTTCACCCCTCCACTTT,CASSEATGASPLHF
TRBJ2-6,-,TRBD2,TRBV7-9,TGTGCCAGCAGCTTAGGGCTAGCGGGTCTCTCTGGGGCCAACGTCCTGACTTTC,CASSLGLAGLSGANVLTF
TRBJ1-5,-,-,TRBV5-1,TGCGCCAGCAGCCCTCAGGGCTCATATAGCAATCAGCCCCAGCATTTT,CASSPQGSYSNQPQHF
TRBJ1-2,-,TRBD1,TRBV5-6,TGTGCCAGCAGACTGTTGGAAGGGACAGGGTTGGATGGCTACACCTTC,CASRLLEGTGLDGYTF
TRBJ1-1,-,-,TRBV6-5,TGTGCCAGCCGCCTCGGGGGGACTGAAGCTTTCTTT,CASRLGGTEAFF
TRBJ2-1,-,TRBD1,TRBV7-8,TGTGCCAGCAGCTTTATGACAGGGGTAAGGGGAGGCGGTACAATAAGGGAGCAGTTCTTC,CASSFMTGVRGGGTIREQFF
TRBJ1-2,-,TRBD1,TRBV29-1,TGCAGCGTTGATCTAGGACAGGGGACCGGAGGCACCTTC,CSVDLGQGTGGTF
TRBJ1-3,-,-,TRBV3-1/TRBV3-2,TGTGCCAGCAGCCAAGAAGCCGGGGTCTCTGGAAACACCATATATTTT,CASSQEAGVSGNTIYF
TRBJ2-7,-,TRBD1,TRBV5-1,TGCGCCAGCAGCACACAGGGGACCACCTACGAGCAGTACTTC,CASSTQGTTYEQYF
TRBJ2-1,-,TRBD2,TRBV30,TGTGCCTGGAGTGTACGTAGCGGGCCTAATTACAATGAGCAGTTCTTC,CAWSVRSGPNYNEQFF
TRBJ1-5,-,TRBD1,TRBV10-3,TGTGCCATCAGTGACCCCCGGACAGGGGATAATCAGCCCCAGCATTTT,CAISDPRTGDNQPQHF
TRBJ1-4,-,-,TRBV19,TGTGCCAGTAACCCAGGGAATCCCGGCGCTAATGAAAAACTGTTTTTT,CASNPGNPGANEKLFF
TRBJ1-2,-,-,TRBV19,TGTGCAAGTAGGCCACAATACTATGGCTACACCTTC,CASRPQYYGYTF
TRBJ1-1,-,-,TRBV7-9,TGTGCCAGCAGCTTTGCGGTGAACACTGAAGCTTTCTTT,CASSFAVNTEAFF